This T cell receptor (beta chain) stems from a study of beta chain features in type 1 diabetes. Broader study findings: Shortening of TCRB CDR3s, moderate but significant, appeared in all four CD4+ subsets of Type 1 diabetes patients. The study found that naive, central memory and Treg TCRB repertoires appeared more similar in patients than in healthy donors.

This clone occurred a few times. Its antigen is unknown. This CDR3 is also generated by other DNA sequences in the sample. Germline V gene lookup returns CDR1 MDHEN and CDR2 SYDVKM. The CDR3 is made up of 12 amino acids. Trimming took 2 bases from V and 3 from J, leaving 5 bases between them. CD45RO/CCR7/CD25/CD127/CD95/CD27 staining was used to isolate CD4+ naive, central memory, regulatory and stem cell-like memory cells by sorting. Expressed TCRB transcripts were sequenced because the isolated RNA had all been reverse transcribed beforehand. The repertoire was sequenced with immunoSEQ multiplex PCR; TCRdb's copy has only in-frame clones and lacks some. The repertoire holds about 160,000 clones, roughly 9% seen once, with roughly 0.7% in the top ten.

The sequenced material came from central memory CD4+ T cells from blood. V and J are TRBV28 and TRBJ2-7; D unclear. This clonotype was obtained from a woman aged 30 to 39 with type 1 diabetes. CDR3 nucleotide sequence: TGTGCCAGCAGTTTAACAGACTACGAGCAGTACTTC. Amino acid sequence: CASSLTDYEQYF. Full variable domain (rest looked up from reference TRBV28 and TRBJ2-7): DVKVTQSSRYLVKRTGEKVFLECVQDMDHENMFWYRQDPGLGLRLIYFSYDVKMKEKGDIPEGYSVSREKKERFSLILESASTNQTSMYLCASSLTDYEQYFGPGTRLTVT.